This T cell receptor (beta chain) was found in a study of T cells after yellow fever vaccination. Details on this clonotype: Its antigen remains unknown.

The authors made TCR cDNA by 5'RACE template switching, adding a universal primer site and UMIs. TCRdb re-derived calls from the 5' RACE reads in MiXCR, one entry per CDR3 protein. The data show 340,000 or so distinct CDR3 sequences, under 15% seen once. Germline assignment: CDR1 MDHEN and CDR2 SYDVKM. The CDR3 extends over 16 amino acids. V shed 8 bases and J 0 bases; nucleotides not matched to a gene: 10. Study-wide points: A small share of clonotypes appeared in both CD4 and CD8 compartments.

The TCR originated in a man aged 18 to 29 who received the YFV17D yellow fever vaccine. V gene TRBV28 combines with J gene TRBJ2-1, with 7 bases fitting TRBD2. The sample consisted of CD4+ T cells sorted from PBMCs, taken 15 days after the yellow fever booster vaccination. The CDR3 sequence is CASSSMGGGSYNEQFF. CDR3 sequence (DNA): TGTGCCAGCTCCTCTATGGGGGGGGGCTCCTACAATGAGCAGTTCTTC.